This TCR beta chain was identified during a study of blood T cell repertoires in COVID-19. Across the whole study: Donors in the United States, Italy and Spain gave samples during acute or convalescent COVID-19.

Authors' data handling: Reference gene primer amplification in the assay estimated nucleated cell counts. TCRdb's table, derived via immunoSEQ multiplex PCR, lists solely in-frame clones and lacks some. V and J calls plus clone size are reproduced from that table; the DNA served to infer D and trimming. The data contain over 25,000 clones, about 91% of them singletons. CDR3 length equals 15 residues. V was cut by 3 bases and J by 0 bases, with 12 bases left in between. Germline V CDR1 and CDR2: GTSNPN, SVGIG (reference sequence). Sequencing was done on a sample of peripheral blood. The V gene is TRBV30, the J gene TRBJ1-3, with a weak D call TRBD1 (6 bases). The clonotype comes from a man aged 45 to 65 with active COVID-19. The CDR3 nucleotides are TGTGCCTGGAGGGACAGCTTCTTCTCTGGAAACACCATATATTTT. It specifies CAWRDSFFSGNTIYF.